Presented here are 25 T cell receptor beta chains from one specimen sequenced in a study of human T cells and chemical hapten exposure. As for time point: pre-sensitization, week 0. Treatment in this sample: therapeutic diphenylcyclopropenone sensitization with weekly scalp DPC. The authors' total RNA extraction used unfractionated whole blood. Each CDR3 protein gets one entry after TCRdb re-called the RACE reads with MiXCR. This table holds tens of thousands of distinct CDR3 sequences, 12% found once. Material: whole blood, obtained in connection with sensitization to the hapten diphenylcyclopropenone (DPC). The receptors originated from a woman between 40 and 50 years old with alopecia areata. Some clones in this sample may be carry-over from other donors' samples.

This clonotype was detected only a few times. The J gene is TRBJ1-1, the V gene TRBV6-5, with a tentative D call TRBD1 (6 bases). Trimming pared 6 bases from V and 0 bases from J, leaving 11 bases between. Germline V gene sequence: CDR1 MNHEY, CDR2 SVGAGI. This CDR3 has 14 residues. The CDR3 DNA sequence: TGTGCCAGCAGAAGGGGGAACATGAACACTGAAGCTTTCTTT. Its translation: CASRRGNMNTEAFF.

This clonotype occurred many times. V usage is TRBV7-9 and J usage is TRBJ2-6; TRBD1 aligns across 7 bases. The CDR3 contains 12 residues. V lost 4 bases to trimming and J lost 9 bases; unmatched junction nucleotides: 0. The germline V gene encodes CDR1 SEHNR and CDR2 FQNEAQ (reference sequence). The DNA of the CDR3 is TGTGCCAGCAGCTGGGACAGCAACGTCCTGACTTTC. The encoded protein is CASSWDSNVLTF.

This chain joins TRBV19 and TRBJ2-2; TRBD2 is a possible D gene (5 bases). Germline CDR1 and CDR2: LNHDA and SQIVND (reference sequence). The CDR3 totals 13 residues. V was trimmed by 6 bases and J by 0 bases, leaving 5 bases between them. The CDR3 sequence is CASSGANTGELFF. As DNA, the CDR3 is TGTGCCAGTAGCGGGGCGAACACCGGGGAGCTGTTTTTT.

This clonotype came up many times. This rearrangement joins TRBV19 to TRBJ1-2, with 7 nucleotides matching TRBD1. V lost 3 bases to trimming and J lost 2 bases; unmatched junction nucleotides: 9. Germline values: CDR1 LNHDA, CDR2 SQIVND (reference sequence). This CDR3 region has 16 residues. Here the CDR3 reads CASSIGETGLNYGYTF. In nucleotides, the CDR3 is TGTGCCAGTAGTATCGGGGAGACAGGGCTCAACTATGGCTACACCTTC.

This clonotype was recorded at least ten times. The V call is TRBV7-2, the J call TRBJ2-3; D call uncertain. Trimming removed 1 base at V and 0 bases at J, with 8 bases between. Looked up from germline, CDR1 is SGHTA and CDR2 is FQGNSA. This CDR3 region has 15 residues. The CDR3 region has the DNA TGTGCCAGCAGCTTAGGCCAGCTTAGCACAGATACGCAGTATTTT. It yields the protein CASSLGQLSTDTQYF.

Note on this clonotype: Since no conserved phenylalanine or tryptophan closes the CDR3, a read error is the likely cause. DNA of the CDR3: TGCAGCGTTGCCCGACCGAACTACGAGCAGTACTCC. Protein sequence: CSVARPNYEQYS. The rearrangement links TRBV29-1 to TRBJ2-7; D not resolved. Germline V CDR1 and CDR2: SQVTM, ANQGSEA. The V gene lost 4 bases and the J gene lost 3 bases, with 10 bases spanning the gap. The CDR3 length is 12 residues.

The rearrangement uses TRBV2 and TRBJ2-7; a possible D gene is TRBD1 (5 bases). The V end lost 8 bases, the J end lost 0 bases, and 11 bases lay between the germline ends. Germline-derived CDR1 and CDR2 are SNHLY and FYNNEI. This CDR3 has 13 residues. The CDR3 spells CASGGAASYEQYF. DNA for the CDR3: TGTGCCAGCGGTGGGGCAGCCTCCTACGAGCAGTACTTC. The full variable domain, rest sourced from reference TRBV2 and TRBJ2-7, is EPEVTQTPSHQVTQMGQEVILRCVPISNHLYFYWYRQILGQKVEFLVSFYNNEISEKSEIFDDQFSVERPDGSNFTLKIRSTKLEDSAMYFCASGGAASYEQYFGPGTRLTVT.

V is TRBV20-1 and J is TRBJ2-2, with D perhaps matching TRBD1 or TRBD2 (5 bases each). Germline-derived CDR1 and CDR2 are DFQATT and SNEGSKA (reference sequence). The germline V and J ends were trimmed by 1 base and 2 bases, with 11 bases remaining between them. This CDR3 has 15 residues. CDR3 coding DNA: TGCAGTGCTAGAGCCAGGGAGTTTAACACCGGGGAGCTGTTTTTT. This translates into CSARAREFNTGELFF.

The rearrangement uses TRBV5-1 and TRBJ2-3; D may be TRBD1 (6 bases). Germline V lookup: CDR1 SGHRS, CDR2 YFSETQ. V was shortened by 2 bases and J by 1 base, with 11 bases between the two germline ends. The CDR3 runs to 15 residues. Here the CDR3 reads CASSFRTAGTDTQYF. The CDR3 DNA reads TGCGCCAGCAGCTTCAGGACAGCGGGCACAGATACGCAGTATTTT.

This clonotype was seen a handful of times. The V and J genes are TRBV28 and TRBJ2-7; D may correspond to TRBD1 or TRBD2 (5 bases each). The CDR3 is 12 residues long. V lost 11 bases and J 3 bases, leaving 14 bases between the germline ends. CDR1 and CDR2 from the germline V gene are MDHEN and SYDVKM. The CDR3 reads CAWSRGYYEQYF. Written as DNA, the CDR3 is TGTGCCTGGAGTCGGGGCTACTACGAGCAGTACTTC. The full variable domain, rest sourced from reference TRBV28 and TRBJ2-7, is DVKVTQSSRYLVKRTGEKVFLECVQDMDHENMFWYRQDPGLGLRLIYFSYDVKMKEKGDIPEGYSVSREKKERFSLILESASTNQTSMYLCAWSRGYYEQYFGPGTRLTVT.

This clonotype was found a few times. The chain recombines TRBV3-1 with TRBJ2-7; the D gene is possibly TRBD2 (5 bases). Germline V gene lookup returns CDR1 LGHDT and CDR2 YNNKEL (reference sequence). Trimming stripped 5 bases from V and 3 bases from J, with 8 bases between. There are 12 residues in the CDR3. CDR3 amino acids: CASSVGGYEQYF. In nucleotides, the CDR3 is TGTGCCAGCAGCGTAGGAGGCTACGAGCAGTACTTC.

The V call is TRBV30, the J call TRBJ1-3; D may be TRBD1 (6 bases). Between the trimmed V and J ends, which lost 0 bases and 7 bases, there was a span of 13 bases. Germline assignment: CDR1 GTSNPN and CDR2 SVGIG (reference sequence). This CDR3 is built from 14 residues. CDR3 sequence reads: CAWSVAGHGNTIYF. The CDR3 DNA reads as TGTGCCTGGAGTGTAGCGGGACATGGGAACACCATATATTTT. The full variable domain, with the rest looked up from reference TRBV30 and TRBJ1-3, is SQTIHQWPATLVQPVGSPLSLECTVEGTSNPNLYWYRQAAGRGLQLLFYSVGIGQISSEVPQNLSASRPQDRQFILSSKKLLLSDSGFYLCAWSVAGHGNTIYFGEGSWLTVV.

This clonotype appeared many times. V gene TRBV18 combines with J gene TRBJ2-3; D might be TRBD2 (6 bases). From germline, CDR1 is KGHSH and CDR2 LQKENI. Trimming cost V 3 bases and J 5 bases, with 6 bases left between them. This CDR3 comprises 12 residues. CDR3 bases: TGTGCCAGCTCACCTAGCGGAGATACGCAGTATTTT. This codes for CASSPSGDTQYF.

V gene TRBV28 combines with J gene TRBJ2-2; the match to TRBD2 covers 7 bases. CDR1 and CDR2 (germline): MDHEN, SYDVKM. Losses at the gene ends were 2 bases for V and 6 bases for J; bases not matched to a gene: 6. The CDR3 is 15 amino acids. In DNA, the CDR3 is TGTGCCAGCAGTTTAGGGACTACCCGCTCCGGGGAGCTGTTTTTT. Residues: CASSLGTTRSGELFF.

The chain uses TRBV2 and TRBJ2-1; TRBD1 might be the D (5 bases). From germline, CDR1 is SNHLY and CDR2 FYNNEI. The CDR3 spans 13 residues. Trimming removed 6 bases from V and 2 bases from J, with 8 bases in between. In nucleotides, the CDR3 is TGTGCCAGCAGAGGGGCAACCTACAATGAGCAGTTCTTC. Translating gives CASRGATYNEQFF.

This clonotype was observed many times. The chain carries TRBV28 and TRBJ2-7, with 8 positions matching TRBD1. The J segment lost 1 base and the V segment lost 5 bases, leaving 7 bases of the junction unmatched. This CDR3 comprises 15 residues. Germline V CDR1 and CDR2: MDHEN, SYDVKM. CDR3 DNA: TGTGCCAGCAGTACCCTCGGACAGGGTTCCTACGAGCAGTACTTC. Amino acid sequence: CASSTLGQGSYEQYF.

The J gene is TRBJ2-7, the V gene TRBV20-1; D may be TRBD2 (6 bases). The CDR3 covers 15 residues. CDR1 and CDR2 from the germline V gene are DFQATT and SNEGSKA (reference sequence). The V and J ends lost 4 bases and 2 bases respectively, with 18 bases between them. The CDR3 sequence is CSAKGAREAPYEQYF. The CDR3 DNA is TGCAGTGCTAAGGGTGCGCGGGAAGCTCCCTACGAGCAGTACTTC.

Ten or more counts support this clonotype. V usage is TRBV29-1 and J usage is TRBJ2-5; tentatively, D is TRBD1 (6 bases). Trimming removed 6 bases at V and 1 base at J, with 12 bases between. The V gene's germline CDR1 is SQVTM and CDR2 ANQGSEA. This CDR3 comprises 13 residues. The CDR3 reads CSVRDTLQETQYF. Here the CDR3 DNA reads TGCAGCGTCCGGGACACCCTCCAAGAGACCCAGTACTTC.

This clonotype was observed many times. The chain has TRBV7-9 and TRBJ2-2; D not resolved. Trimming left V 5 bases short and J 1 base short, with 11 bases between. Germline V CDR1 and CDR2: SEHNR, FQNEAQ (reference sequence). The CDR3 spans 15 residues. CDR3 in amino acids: CASSQDGMNTGELFF. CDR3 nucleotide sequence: TGTGCCAGCAGCCAGGACGGTATGAACACCGGGGAGCTGTTTTTT.

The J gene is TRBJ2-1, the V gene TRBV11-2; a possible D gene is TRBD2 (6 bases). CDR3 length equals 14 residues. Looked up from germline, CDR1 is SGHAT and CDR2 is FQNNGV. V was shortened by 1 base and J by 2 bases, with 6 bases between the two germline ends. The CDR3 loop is CASSLGGTYNEQFF. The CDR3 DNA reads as TGTGCCAGCAGCTTAGGCGGGACCTACAATGAGCAGTTCTTC.

The CDR3 region has the DNA TGTGCCAGCAGTGACCCCCACAGGGAAGTTCGTGAAGCTTTCTTT. It specifies CASSDPHREVREAFF. The gene calls are TRBV6-2 or TRBV6-3 and TRBJ1-1; possible D gene TRBD1, 6 bases. This CDR3 region has 15 residues. V was pared by 5 bases and J by 7 bases, with 20 bases between. Germline V gives CDR1 MNHEY, CDR2 SVGEGT.

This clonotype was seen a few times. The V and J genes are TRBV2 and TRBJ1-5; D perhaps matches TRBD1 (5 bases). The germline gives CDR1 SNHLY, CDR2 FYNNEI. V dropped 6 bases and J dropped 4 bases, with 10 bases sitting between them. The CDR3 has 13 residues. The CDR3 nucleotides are TGTGCCAGCAGCCGGGACGAAAATCAGCCCCAGCATTTT. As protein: CASSRDENQPQHF.

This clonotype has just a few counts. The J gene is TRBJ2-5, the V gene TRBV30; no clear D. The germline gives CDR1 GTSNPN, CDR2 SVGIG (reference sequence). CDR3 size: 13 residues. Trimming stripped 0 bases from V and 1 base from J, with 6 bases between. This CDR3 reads CAWSVAAQETQYF. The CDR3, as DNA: TGTGCCTGGAGTGTAGCAGCCCAAGAGACCCAGTACTTC.

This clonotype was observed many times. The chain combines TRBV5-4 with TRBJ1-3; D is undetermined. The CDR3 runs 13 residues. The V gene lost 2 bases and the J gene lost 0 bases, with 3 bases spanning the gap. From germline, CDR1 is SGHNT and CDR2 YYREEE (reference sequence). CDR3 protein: CASSLSSGNTIYF. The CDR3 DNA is TGTGCCAGCAGCTTAAGCTCTGGAAACACCATATATTTT.

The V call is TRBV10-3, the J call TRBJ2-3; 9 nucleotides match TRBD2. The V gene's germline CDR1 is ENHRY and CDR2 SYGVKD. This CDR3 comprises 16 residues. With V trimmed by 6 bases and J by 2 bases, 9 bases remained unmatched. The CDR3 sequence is CAIRGSGGLFTDTQYF. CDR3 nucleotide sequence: TGTGCCATCAGGGGTAGCGGGGGTCTATTCACAGATACGCAGTATTTT.